This T cell receptor beta chain was recorded in a study of vaccination and CD4 T cells after COVID-19. Findings and limits, study-wide: Spike mono-reactivity was shown by 304 of 307 vaccine-specific clones in convalescent patients. The median SARS-CoV-2-reactive clonotype number increased from about 20 to 38, without statistical significance.

As for treatment: roughly 10-day PBMC culture with coronavirus spike peptide pools or control peptides (ViraFEST assay). ViraFEST stimulated the growth of antigen-specific T cells using peptide pools and subsequently profiled their TCRs by sequencing. With fresh IL-2 medium, half the medium was replaced on days 3 and 7. Germline V lookup: CDR1 LNHDA, CDR2 SQIVND (reference sequence). The CDR3 loop spans 16 amino acids. Trimming took off 5 bases at V and 4 bases at J, with 20 bases between the two ends. On this clonotype: The target antigen is unknown.

At the Johns Hopkins FTIC core, DNA taken from cultured CD4+ T cells was sequenced by way of the Oncomine TCR Beta short-read assay. Each CDR3 protein is one row after TCRdb ran MiXCR on the PCR reads. The sample holds 8,500 to 9,500 distinct CDR3 sequences, about three fifths seen once. The chain combines TRBV19 with TRBJ1-2; perhaps TRBD1 as D (5 bases). Sequencing used cultured CD4+ T cells from blood, obtained after SARS-CoV-2 vaccination. This sequence originates from a human donor with COVID-19. The CDR3 nucleotides are TGTGCCAGTAGTGCCCGTCGAGGGCTAGGGACCTATGGCTACACCTTC. This encodes CASSARRGLGTYGYTF.